This T cell receptor beta chain was recovered during a study of PD-1 blockade in classical Hodgkin lymphoma (dated by TCRdb to 2018 to 2021). Turning to the overall study: Nivolumab dosing was 3 mg/kg intravenously every 2 weeks, continuing until either disease progression or unacceptable toxicity. The study used CyTOF and TCR beta sequencing to define a peripheral blood immune signature of response to PD-1 blockade in classical Hodgkin lymphoma.

Counted from cysteine to phenylalanine, this CDR3 has 13 amino acids. The kept DNA is CDR3 alone, 39 bases in frame from the first base. Germline trimming amounts to 3 bases on V and 6 bases on J, with 3 as the count of junction bases outside the gene matches. The germline V gene encodes CDR1 SGHDT and CDR2 YYEEEE. Study-wide findings and limitations: The study covered only a single clinical trial cohort, and the causes of the repertoire differences, possibly disease activity or prior therapy, were still not defined. Baseline TCR diversity was reported to be lower in newly diagnosed patients than in healthy donors and to be lower still in relapsed/refractory patients. By C4D1, a significant rise was seen in CD4+ TCR diversity but not in CD8+ TCR diversity (p=0.0027 vs p=0.16), and the rise was most apparent among complete responders (p=0.02). Lower diversity was seen in patients whose nivolumab began less than 1 year after ASCT, and these patients were left out of later analyses so that immune reconstitution would not confound the results. Trial patients achieving complete response had baseline diversity similar to newly diagnosed patients, whereas partial responders and progressors had significantly lower diversity.

The Qiagen DNeasy kit was used to extract genomic DNA from unsorted PBMCs and from the negatively selected CD4+ and CD8+ fractions. Using primers that anneal to V and J segments, immunoSEQ multiplex PCR amplified the TCR beta CDR3 regions. A synthetic immune receptor repertoire was used to minimize amplification bias, and any remaining bias was removed computationally after sequencing. Per the original workflow: Repertoire diversity was quantified as the Shannon entropy index using custom Python scripts. Unsorted, CD4+ and CD8+ repertoires were analyzed separately, except in combined analyses where CD4+ and CD8+ sequences were merged in silico. Clonal expansion was defined as at least a 2-fold frequency increase after treatment relative to C1D1, with a pseudocount of 0.5 for undetected baseline clones. Singleton clones were defined as clones with 0 or 1 copy at C1D1, and non-singleton clones were defined as clones with 2 or more copies. Clones expanded in unsorted samples were assigned a CD4+, CD8+ or unknown annotation through matching of protein sequences in sorted samples from the same patient. Diversity changes from C1D1 to C4D1 were tested in paired samples using Wilcoxon tests. In TCRdb, the immuneACCESS table is reduced to in-frame sequences with V and J assigned. These tables do not hold every clone; where another copy was compared, an unresolved V gene accounts for under half, and the others remain unexplained. V and J calls plus clone size are reproduced from that table; the DNA served to infer D and trimming. The sample data list approximately 44,000 clones, and 69% of these were observed just once. The ten most abundant clones make up about 2.7% of the sample.

This clone showed up just once. This clone's antigen is unknown. No base-level quality is on record; no much larger clone is a single base apart. The sample's time point, from its label and the paper: cycle 4 day 1 (C4D1), after 5 to 7 weeks of nivolumab. Every trial patient had relapsed after autologous stem cell transplantation, and cohorts A, B and C differed in prior brentuximab vedotin exposure. The trial cohort comprised more than 55 patients with relapsed/refractory classical Hodgkin lymphoma whose best overall responses were complete response, partial response or progressive disease. Trial patients were treated with single-agent nivolumab in the multi-cohort phase II CheckMate 205 trial. Best overall response was determined by an independent review committee according to the 2007 International Working Group response criteria. Trial PBMCs were collected immediately before nivolumab initiation (C1D1) and during therapy at cycle 2 day 1 and cycle 4 day 1. Peripheral blood was collected in 8 mL Vacutainer Cell Preparation Tubes, from which PBMCs were isolated by centrifugation and then cryopreserved.

The sequence was obtained from a human donor with classical Hodgkin lymphoma. Sample: peripheral blood mononuclear cells (PBMCs), taken before the fourth cycle of nivolumab. Here the chain combines TRBV5-6 and TRBJ2-7, with TRBD1 matching 10 junction bases. The CDR3 protein sequence reads: CASSYGQGVEQYF. The sequenced DNA is TGTGCCAGCAGCTACGGACAGGGGGTCGAGCAGTACTTC.